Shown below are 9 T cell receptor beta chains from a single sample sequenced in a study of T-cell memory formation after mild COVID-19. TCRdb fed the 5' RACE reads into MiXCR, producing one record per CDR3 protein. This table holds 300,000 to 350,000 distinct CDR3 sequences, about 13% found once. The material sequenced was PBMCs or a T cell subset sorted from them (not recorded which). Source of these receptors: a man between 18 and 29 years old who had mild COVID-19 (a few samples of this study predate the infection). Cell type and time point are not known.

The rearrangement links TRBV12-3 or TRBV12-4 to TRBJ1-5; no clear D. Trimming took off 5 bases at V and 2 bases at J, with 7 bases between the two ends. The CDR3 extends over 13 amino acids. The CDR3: CASSQSGNQPQHF. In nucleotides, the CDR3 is TGTGCCAGCAGTCAGTCAGGCAATCAGCCCCAGCATTTT.

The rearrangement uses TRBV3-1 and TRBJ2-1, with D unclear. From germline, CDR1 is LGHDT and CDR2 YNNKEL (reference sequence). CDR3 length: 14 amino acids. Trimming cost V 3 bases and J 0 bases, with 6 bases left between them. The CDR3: CASSHASSYNEQFF. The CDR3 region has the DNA TGTGCCAGCAGCCACGCGAGCTCCTACAATGAGCAGTTCTTC.

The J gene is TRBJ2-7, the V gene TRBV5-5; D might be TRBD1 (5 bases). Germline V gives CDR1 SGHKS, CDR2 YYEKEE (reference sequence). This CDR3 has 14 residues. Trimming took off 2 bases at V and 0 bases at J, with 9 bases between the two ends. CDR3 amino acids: CASSFTGHSYEQYF. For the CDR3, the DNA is TGTGCCAGCAGCTTTACCGGACACTCCTACGAGCAGTACTTC.

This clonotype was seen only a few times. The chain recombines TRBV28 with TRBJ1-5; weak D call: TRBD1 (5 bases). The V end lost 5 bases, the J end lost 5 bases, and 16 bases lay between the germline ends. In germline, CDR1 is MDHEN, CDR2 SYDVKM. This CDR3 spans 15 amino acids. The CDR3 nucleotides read TGTGCCAGCAGTCTCGGTTCCGGGACTTATCAGCCCCAGCATTTT. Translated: CASSLGSGTYQPQHF.

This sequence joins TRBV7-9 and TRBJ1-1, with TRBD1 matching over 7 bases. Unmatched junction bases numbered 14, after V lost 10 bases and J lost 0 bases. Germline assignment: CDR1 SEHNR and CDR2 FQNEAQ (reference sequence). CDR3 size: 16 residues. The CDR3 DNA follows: TGTGCCACGGCAACAGGGGACCTGGACATGAACACTGAAGCTTTCTTT. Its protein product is CATATGDLDMNTEAFF.

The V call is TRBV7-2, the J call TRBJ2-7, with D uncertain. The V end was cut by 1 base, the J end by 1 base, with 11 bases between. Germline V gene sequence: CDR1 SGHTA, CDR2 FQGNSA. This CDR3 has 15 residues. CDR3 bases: TGTGCCAGCAGCTTAGTCGCCTCCGGTTCCTACGAGCAGTACTTC. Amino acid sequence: CASSLVASGSYEQYF.

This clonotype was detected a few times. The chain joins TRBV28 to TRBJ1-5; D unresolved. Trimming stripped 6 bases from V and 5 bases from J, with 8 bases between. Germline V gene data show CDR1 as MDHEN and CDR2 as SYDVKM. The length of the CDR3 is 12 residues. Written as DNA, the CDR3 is TGTGCCAGCAGGATGAGGGATCAGCCCCAGCATTTT. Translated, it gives CASRMRDQPQHF.

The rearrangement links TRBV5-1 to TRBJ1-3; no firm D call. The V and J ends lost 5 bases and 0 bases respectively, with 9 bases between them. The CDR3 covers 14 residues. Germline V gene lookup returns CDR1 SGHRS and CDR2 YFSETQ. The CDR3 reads CASRRVTSGNTIYF. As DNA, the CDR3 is TGCGCCAGCAGACGGGTAACCTCTGGAAACACCATATATTTT.

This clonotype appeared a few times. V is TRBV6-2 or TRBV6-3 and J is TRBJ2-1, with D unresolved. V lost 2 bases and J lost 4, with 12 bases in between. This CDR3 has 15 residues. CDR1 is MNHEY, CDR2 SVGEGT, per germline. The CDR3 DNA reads TGTGCCAGCAGTTACACCTCGGCCGGATACAATGAGCAGTTCTTC. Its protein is CASSYTSAGYNEQFF.